The 22 T cell receptor beta chains below were found in one sample sequenced in a study of T cells after yellow fever vaccination (dated by TCRdb to between 2018 and 2021). The library came from 5' RACE. TCRdb names Illumina HiSeq 2500 as the instrument used. TCRdb redid the processing of the public reads, applying fastp at Q25 and MiXCR, and retained in-frame beta chains. Every distinct CDR3 protein forms one entry, paired with its most common genes and DNA. The sample table holds 500,000 to 650,000 distinct CDR3 sequences, of which roughly an eighth were seen once. Under 15% of the sample is taken by the ten largest. In light of the paper, this sample's treatment or condition label describes: live attenuated yellow fever vaccine strain. The sample here was PBMCs, taken on the day of the yellow fever booster vaccination. The receptors stem from a man aged 30-40 years who received the YFV17D yellow fever vaccine.

This clonotype was seen a handful of times. This chain joins TRBV5-4 and TRBJ2-3, with 7 nucleotides matching TRBD2. Germline CDR1 is SGHNT and CDR2 is YYREEE (reference sequence). V gave up 4 bases and J gave up 6 bases; unmatched junction bases: 11. The CDR3 has 15 amino acids. In DNA form, the CDR3 reads TGTGCCAGCAGCCCATCGATGGGAGGGCAGGATACGCAGTATTTT. It translates to CASSPSMGGQDTQYF.

The rearrangement links TRBV11-3 to TRBJ2-7, with TRBD1 identical over 9 bases. CDR1 SGHNT and CDR2 YENEEA come from the germline V gene. The CDR3 extends over 15 amino acids. The trim removed 5 bases at V and 5 bases at J, leaving 10 bases unmatched. The CDR3 sequence is CASSPRTGVMDEQYF. The CDR3 coding sequence is TGTGCCAGCAGCCCGCGGACAGGGGTAATGGACGAGCAGTACTTC.

This clonotype showed up just a few times. In DNA, the CDR3 is TGTGCCAGTAGTATGGGGGTGCGAACTGAAGCTTTCTTT. This translates into CASSMGVRTEAFF. The V and J genes are TRBV19 and TRBJ1-1, with D possibly being TRBD1 (5 bases). CDR3 size: 13 residues. The V end was cut by 3 bases, the J end by 5 bases, with 10 bases between. Germline lookup yields CDR1 LNHDA and CDR2 SQIVND (reference sequence).

V gene TRBV7-6 combines with J gene TRBJ2-2; D is undetermined. The germline CDR1 and CDR2 sequences are SGHVS and FNYEAQ. The CDR3 is 14 amino acids. Trimming removed 4 bases at V and 3 bases at J, with 9 bases between. CDR3: CASSYEADTGELFF. CDR3 in DNA: TGTGCCAGCAGCTATGAAGCAGACACCGGGGAGCTGTTTTTT.

This clonotype was counted between two and nine times. J is TRBJ2-2 and V is TRBV11-2; 15 nucleotides match TRBD2. Trimming took 5 bases from V and 2 from J; bases not matched to a gene: 6. Germline loops: CDR1 SGHAT, CDR2 FQNNGV. CDR3 length: 18 amino acids. The CDR3 DNA is TGTGCCAGCAGCAGGACTAGCGGGAGGGGTTTAAACACCGGGGAGCTGTTTTTT. Amino acids: CASSRTSGRGLNTGELFF.

The V gene is TRBV5-1, the J gene TRBJ1-1; 7 bases map to TRBD1. The CDR3 totals 14 residues. The ends lost 2 bases at V and 2 bases at J; junction bases unmatched: 3. CDR1 is SGHRS, CDR2 YFSETQ, per germline. CDR3 sequence: CASSFRDSNTEAFF. DNA of the CDR3: TGCGCCAGCAGCTTCCGGGACAGTAACACTGAAGCTTTCTTT.

The CDR3 is CASSLDPSSSGRSETQYF. The CDR3, as DNA: TGTGCCAGCAGTTTAGACCCCTCCTCTAGCGGGAGAAGCGAGACCCAGTACTTC. This rearrangement joins TRBV12-3 or TRBV12-4 to TRBJ2-5; TRBD2 matches at 10 bases. V was pared by 1 base and J by 5 bases, with 13 bases of the junction left unmatched. CDR3 length: 18 residues.

This clonotype showed up just a few times. This rearrangement joins TRBV10-3 to TRBJ2-5; D may be TRBD2 (6 bases). Germline V gene lookup returns CDR1 ENHRY and CDR2 SYGVKD. V was cut by 5 bases and J by 5 bases, with 15 bases left in between. The CDR3 runs 14 residues. The CDR3, as DNA: TGTGCCATCAGTTCGGCTAGCGAGGCGGAGACCCAGTACTTC. It translates to CAISSASEAETQYF.

The chain joins TRBV20-1 to TRBJ2-1, with D perhaps TRBD1 (5 bases). Per the germline V gene, CDR1 is DFQATT and CDR2 is SNEGSKA (reference sequence). The germline V and J ends were trimmed by 3 bases and 9 bases, with 27 bases remaining between them. The CDR3 spans 17 residues. CDR3 DNA: TGCAGTGCTAGCTCTAGTGGGATTCCTCGCGACCAGGGTGAGCAGTTCTTC. This sequence encodes CSASSSGIPRDQGEQFF.

In DNA, the CDR3 is TGTGCCAGCAGTTCGGGGGACAGGGGACACGAGCAGTACTTC. Protein: CASSSGDRGHEQYF. This sequence joins TRBV27 and TRBJ2-7; TRBD1 matches 10 bases. The junction had 5 bases not matched to a gene; V was cut back by 4 bases and J by 5 bases. Germline CDR1 reads MNHEY; CDR2 reads SMNVEV (reference sequence). This CDR3 has 14 amino acids.

This clonotype has only a few counts. This chain connects TRBV12-3 or TRBV12-4 to TRBJ2-1, with unresolved D. V lost 5 bases, J lost 9 bases, and 14 bases lay in between. This CDR3 comprises 13 residues. In nucleotides, the CDR3 is TGTGCCAGCAGTCCCACGGCGGTTTCTGAGCAGTTCTTC. It codes for CASSPTAVSEQFF.

This clonotype was found a few times. The chain carries TRBV3-1 and TRBJ2-3; no clear D. The ends were cut back, 3 bases at V and 8 bases at J, with 6 bases in the middle. Germline assignment: CDR1 LGHDT and CDR2 YNNKEL (reference sequence). The CDR3 runs 11 residues. CDR3 coding DNA: TGTGCCAGCAGCCACTCCTTTACGCAGTATTTT. It specifies CASSHSFTQYF.

This clonotype was seen more than once but under ten times. The chain combines TRBV25-1 with TRBJ1-1, with TRBD1 identical over 10 bases. CDR1 and CDR2 from the germline V gene are MGHDK and SYGVNS. This CDR3 has 17 residues. J was trimmed by 1 base and V by 5 bases; bases with no gene match: 10. CDR3 sequence (DNA): TGTGCCAGCAGTCCGCGGGACAGGGGACAAGGGAACACTGAAGCTTTCTTT. This translates into CASSPRDRGQGNTEAFF.

This clonotype was observed a handful of times. This chain joins TRBV10-3 and TRBJ2-5, with D hard to call. Per germline, CDR1 ENHRY and CDR2 SYGVKD. CDR3 size: 12 residues. The V gene lost 1 base and the J gene lost 4 bases, with 4 bases spanning the gap. The CDR3 nucleotides read TGTGCCATCAGTGAGTTAGGAGAGACCCAGTACTTC. This translates into CAISELGETQYF.

This clonotype has only a few counts. The CDR3 region has the DNA TGTGCCAGTACCCAATCGGACAATCAAGAGACCCAGTACTTC. The encoded protein is CASTQSDNQETQYF. The V call is TRBV19, the J call TRBJ2-5; possibly TRBD1 for D (5 bases). Trimming cost V 7 bases and J 2 bases, with 14 bases left between them. Germline CDR1 LNHDA, CDR2 SQIVND (reference sequence). The CDR3 totals 14 residues.

The chain links TRBV5-1 to TRBJ2-7; D perhaps matches TRBD1 (6 bases). The CDR3 loop spans 16 amino acids. Trimming pared 4 bases from V and 2 bases from J, leaving 19 bases between. Germline V lookup: CDR1 SGHRS, CDR2 YFSETQ. The CDR3 loop reads CASSGFETGQTYEQYF. The DNA of the CDR3 is TGCGCCAGCAGCGGGTTCGAGACAGGACAAACCTACGAGCAGTACTTC.

This chain uses TRBV6-5 with TRBJ2-5, with D perhaps given as TRBD1 or TRBD2 (5 bases each). Germline loops: CDR1 MNHEY, CDR2 SVGAGI. Trimming stripped 4 bases from V and 4 bases from J, with 19 bases between. This CDR3 contains 16 residues. The CDR3 DNA reads TGTGCCAGCAGTTTTGTATCCCCGTGGGACGGAGAGACCCAGTACTTC. This sequence encodes CASSFVSPWDGETQYF.

This clonotype was detected many times. The chain is built from TRBV20-1 and TRBJ2-1; 9 bases are shared with TRBD2. Germline CDR1 reads DFQATT; CDR2 reads SNEGSKA (reference sequence). The CDR3 runs to 18 residues. V shed 6 bases, J shed 4 bases, and the junction held 19 bases outside the gene matches. The DNA of the CDR3 is TGCAGTGCCCTCGAGGGGCTCAGAAGAACTAGCGGGTACAATGAGCAGTTCTTC. Translation gives CSALEGLRRTSGYNEQFF.

This chain joins TRBV29-1 and TRBJ2-7, with 11 bases identical to TRBD1. From germline, CDR1 is SQVTM and CDR2 ANQGSEA. There are 12 residues in the CDR3. Unmatched junction bases numbered 7, after V lost 7 bases and J lost 8 bases. This CDR3 reads CSARTGGAQQYF. CDR3 DNA sequence: TGCAGCGCCAGGACAGGGGGCGCCCAGCAGTACTTC.

This chain uses TRBV19 with TRBJ2-5; D perhaps matches TRBD1 (5 bases). Germline CDR1 is LNHDA and CDR2 is SQIVND (reference sequence). The CDR3 runs 14 residues. Trimming took 3 bases from V and 0 from J, leaving 8 bases between them. CDR3 nucleotides: TGTGCCAGTAGTATCAGGGCTAACCAAGAGACCCAGTACTTC. It yields the protein CASSIRANQETQYF.

This clonotype was observed a handful of times. The chain uses TRBV7-2 and TRBJ2-2; tentatively, D is TRBD2 (6 bases). CDR1 is SGHTA and CDR2 is FQGNSA in the germline V gene. This CDR3 is built from 17 residues. V lost 3 bases and J lost 0, with 14 bases in between. The CDR3 reads CASSLEGRLTNTGELFF. The CDR3 DNA sequence: TGTGCCAGCAGCTTGGAGGGACGGCTTACGAACACCGGGGAGCTGTTTTTT.

This chain joins TRBV30 and TRBJ2-5, with 8 bases matching TRBD2. Per the germline V gene, CDR1 is GTSNPN and CDR2 is SVGIG (reference sequence). The CDR3 sequence is 13 residues long. Trimming took 2 bases from V and 4 from J; bases not matched to a gene: 3. The CDR3 DNA reads TGTGCCTGGAGTAGCGGGAGCCGAGAGACCCAGTACTTC. Translating gives CAWSSGSRETQYF.